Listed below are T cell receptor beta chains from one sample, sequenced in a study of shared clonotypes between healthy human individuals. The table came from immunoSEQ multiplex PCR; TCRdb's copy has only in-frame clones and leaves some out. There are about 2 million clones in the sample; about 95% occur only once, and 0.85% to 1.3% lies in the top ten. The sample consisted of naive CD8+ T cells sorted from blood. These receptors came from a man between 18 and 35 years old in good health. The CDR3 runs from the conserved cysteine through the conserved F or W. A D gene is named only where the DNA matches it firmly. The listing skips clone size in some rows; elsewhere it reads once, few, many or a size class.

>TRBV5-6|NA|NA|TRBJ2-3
TGTGCCAGCAGCTCCTACAGGGTAGATACGCAGTATTTT
CASSSYRVDTQYF
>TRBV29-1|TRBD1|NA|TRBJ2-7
TGCAGCGTTGAGACAGGGGACGCCTACGAGCAGTACTTC
CSVETGDAYEQYF
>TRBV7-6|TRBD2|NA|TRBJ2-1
TGTGCCAGCAGCCCAATAGCGGGAGCCTCCTACAATGAGCAGTTCTTC
CASSPIAGASYNEQFF
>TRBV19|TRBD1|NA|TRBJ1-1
TGTGCCAGTATAGACATATTGGGACAGGGGAATGGCGCTGAAGCTTTCTTT
CASIDILGQGNGAEAFF
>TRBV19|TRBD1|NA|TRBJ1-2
TGTGCCAGTTACTCGGACAGGGGCGGCTATGGCTACACCTTC
CASYSDRGGYGYTF
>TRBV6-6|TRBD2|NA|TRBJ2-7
TGTGCCAGCAGTTACACTAGCGGGATGTCCTACGAGCAGTACTTC
CASSYTSGMSYEQYF
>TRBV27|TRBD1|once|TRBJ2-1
TGTGCCAGCAAGAACACAGGGGGCTACAATGAGCAGTTCTTC
CASKNTGGYNEQFF
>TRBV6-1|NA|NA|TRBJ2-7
TGTGCCAGCAGTGAAGATAGGGGGACCTACGAGCAGTACTTC
CASSEDRGTYEQYF
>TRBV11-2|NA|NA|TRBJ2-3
TGTGCCAGCAGCGGGGGACCCCTTACGCAGTATTTT
CASSGGPLTQYF
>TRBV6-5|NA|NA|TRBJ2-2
TGTGCCAGCAGTAATACTAGCGGGGAGCTGTTTTTT
CASSNTSGELFF
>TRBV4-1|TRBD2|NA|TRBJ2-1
TGCGCCAGCAGCCCAGGCGGGAGCTCCTACAATGAGCAGTTCTTC
CASSPGGSSYNEQFF
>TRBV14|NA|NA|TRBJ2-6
TGTGCCAGCAGCCAAGATCGTGGCAGGGAAACTGGGGCCAACGTCCTGACTTTC
CASSQDRGRETGANVLTF
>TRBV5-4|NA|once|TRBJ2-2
TGTGCCAGCAGCCCGGTGGAAGCGTACACCGGGGAGCTGTTTTTT
CASSPVEAYTGELFF
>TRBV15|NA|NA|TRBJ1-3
TGTGCCACCAGCAGAGGGTGGGACATCGGAAACACCATATATTTT
CATSRGWDIGNTIYF
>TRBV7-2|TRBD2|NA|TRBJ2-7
TGTGCCAGCAGCTTGGGGGGGACTAACGAGCAGTACTTC
CASSLGGTNEQYF
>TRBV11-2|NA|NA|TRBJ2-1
TGTGCCAGCAGCCACGGACCCATGAGCTCCTACAATGAGCAGTTCTTC
CASSHGPMSSYNEQFF
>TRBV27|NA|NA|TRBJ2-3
TGTGCCAGCAGTTTATCGGCAGGCCCAGATACGCAGTATTTT
CASSLSAGPDTQYF
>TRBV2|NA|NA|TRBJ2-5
TGTGCCAGCAGGGTGGGGGCCCAAGAGACCCAGTACTTC
CASRVGAQETQYF
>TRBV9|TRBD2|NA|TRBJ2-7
TGTGCCAGCAGCGTAGATAGCGGGGGGGCATCCTACGAGCAGTACTTC
CASSVDSGGASYEQYF
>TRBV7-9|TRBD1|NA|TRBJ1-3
TGTGCCAGCAGCGCGGACAGGGCTGGAAACACCATATATTTT
CASSADRAGNTIYF
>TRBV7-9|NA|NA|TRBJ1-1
TGTGCCAGCAGCTTTCAGACCCCGAACACTGAAGCTTTCTTT
CASSFQTPNTEAFF
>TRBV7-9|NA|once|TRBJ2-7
TGTGCCAGCAGGAAGGGTTCATCCTACGAGCAGTACTTC
CASRKGSSYEQYF
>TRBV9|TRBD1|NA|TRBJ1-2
TGTGCCAGCAGCGTAAATCCCGGACAGGGCGGCTATGGCTACACCTTC
CASSVNPGQGGYGYTF
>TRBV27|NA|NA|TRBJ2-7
TGTGCCAGCACCTCCGTGGGGCGGAAAGGGGCCTACGAGCAGTACTTC
CASTSVGRKGAYEQYF
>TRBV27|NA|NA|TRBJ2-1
TGTGCCAGCAGTTTATCGGATTACAATGAGCAGTTCTTC
CASSLSDYNEQFF
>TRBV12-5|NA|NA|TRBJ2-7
TGTGCTAGTGCCCTGGACCGTGACTTGAAGCAGGAGTCATACGAGCAGTACTTC
CASALDRDLKQESYEQYF
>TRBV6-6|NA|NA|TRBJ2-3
TGTGCCAGCAGTTACACCTCAGTGGCAGATACGCAGTATTTT
CASSYTSVADTQYF
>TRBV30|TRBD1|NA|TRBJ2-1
TGTGCCGGGGACAGGGAATGGGATGAGCAGTTCTTC
CAGDREWDEQFF
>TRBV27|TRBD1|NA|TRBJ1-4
TGTGCCAGCAGTTCCCTCCCCGGGACAGAAAATGAAAAACTGTTTTTT
CASSSLPGTENEKLFF
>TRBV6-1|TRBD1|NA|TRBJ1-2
TGTGCCAGCAGTGTGGGACAGGAGAGGACCTTC
CASSVGQERTF
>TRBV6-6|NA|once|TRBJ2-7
TGTGCCAGCAGTATGCCGGGACAAGACTACGAGCAGTACTTC
CASSMPGQDYEQYF
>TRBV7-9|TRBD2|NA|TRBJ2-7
TGTGCCAGCAGTCAAAGCGGGGCTAGCTCCTACGAGCAGTACTTC
CASSQSGASSYEQYF
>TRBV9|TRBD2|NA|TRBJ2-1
TGTGCCAGCAGCGTGTTGACTAGCGGGGGTCCTCTTGATGAGCAGTTCTTC
CASSVLTSGGPLDEQFF
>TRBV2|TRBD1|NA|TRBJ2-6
TGTGCCAGCAGTGGGGACAGGGTCCCATCCTCTGGGGCCAACGTCCTGACTTTC
CASSGDRVPSSGANVLTF
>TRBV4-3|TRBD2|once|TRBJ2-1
TGCGCCAGCAGCCAAGTTTCTCCGGGACTAGCGGGGGACAATGAGCAGTTCTTC
CASSQVSPGLAGDNEQFF